This T cell receptor (beta chain) was sequenced during a study of beta chain features in type 1 diabetes. About the research overall: Analysis included around 99,000,000 sorted cells drawn from all samples. Notes on the study in general: Insertion counts at VDJ junctions were lower in type 1 diabetes patients, who also showed more deletions there.

CD4+ naive, central memory, regulatory and stem cell-like memory cells were sorted via CD45RO/CCR7/CD25/CD127/CD95/CD27. This clone was seen just once. Its specificity is unknown. Expressed TCRB transcripts were sequenced because the isolated RNA had all been reverse transcribed beforehand. Assay: immunoSEQ multiplex PCR; the TCRdb copy retains only in-frame clones and omits some. The top ten clones hold about 0.024% of a sample with about 250,000 clones, 11% to 15% of them seen once. Germline-derived CDR1 and CDR2 are SGHAT and FQNNGV. The CDR3 runs 12 residues. Trimming left V 5 bases short and J 4 bases short, with 8 bases between.

The rearrangement joins TRBV11-2 to TRBJ1-2; D is undetermined. Specimen: naive CD4+ T cells from blood. The receptor comes from a woman aged 40 to 50 in good health. The CDR3 here is CASSTDTYGYTF. The CDR3, as DNA: TGTGCCAGCAGCACCGACACCTATGGCTACACCTTC.